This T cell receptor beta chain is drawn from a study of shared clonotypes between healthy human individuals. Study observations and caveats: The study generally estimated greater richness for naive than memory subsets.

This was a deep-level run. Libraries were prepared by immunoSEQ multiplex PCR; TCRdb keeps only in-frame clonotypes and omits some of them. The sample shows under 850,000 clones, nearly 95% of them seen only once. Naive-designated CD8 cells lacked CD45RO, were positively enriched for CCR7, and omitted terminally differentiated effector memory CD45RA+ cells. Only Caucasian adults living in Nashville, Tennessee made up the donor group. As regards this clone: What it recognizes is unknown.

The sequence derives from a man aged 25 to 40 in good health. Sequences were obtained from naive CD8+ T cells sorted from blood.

CDR3 nucleotides: TGTGCCAGCATTCCGCGGAATAACGACGAGCAGTACTTC. Its translation: CASIPRNNDEQYF. V and J are TRBV7-9 and TRBJ2-7; the D is unclear. V lost 7 bases, J lost 5 bases, and 15 bases lay in between. Germline V gene lookup returns CDR1 SEHNR and CDR2 FQNEAQ (reference sequence). There are 13 residues in the CDR3.